These 14 T cell receptor beta chains share one sample of origin, sequenced in a study of cytomegalovirus exposure and HLA in healthy donors. Primers for the PCR totalled 60 Vbeta and 13 Jbeta. Measured with immunoSEQ multiplex PCR; TCRdb has only the in-frame clones, and not every one. The table lists tens of thousands of clones, approximately 70% of them singletons. Sample: PBMCs. The receptors were sampled from a male donor in good health and CMV-seropositive.

The chain has TRBV14 and TRBJ1-5; 10 positions agree with TRBD1. This CDR3 region has 19 residues. Germline CDR1 reads SGHDN; CDR2 reads FVKESK. Trimming at V came to 0 bases and at J to 5 bases, leaving 13 bases not matched to a gene. The CDR3 loop is CASSQDRLWDGTGDQPQHF. The CDR3 nucleotides read TGTGCCAGCAGCCAAGATCGTCTTTGGGACGGGACAGGGGATCAGCCCCAGCATTTT.

A few counts support this clone. The chain employs TRBV19 and TRBJ2-1, with D maybe TRBD1 (6 bases). The CDR3 has 15 amino acids. V was cut by 7 bases and J by 0 bases, with 13 bases left in between. Germline V gives CDR1 LNHDA, CDR2 SQIVND (reference sequence). CDR3 sequence (DNA): TGTGCCAGTACTCCAGGGGCTGGCTCCTACAATGAGCAGTTCTTC. Translating gives CASTPGAGSYNEQFF.

The rearrangement links TRBV10-3 to TRBJ2-2; TRBD1 is a possible D gene (5 bases). V dropped 3 bases and J dropped 3 bases, with 11 bases sitting between them. The CDR3 totals 15 residues. Germline-derived CDR1 and CDR2 are ENHRY and SYGVKD. The CDR3 DNA is TGTGCCATCAGTGATTCAAGGGGTTACACCGGGGAGCTGTTTTTT. Residues: CAISDSRGYTGELFF.

The CDR3 coding sequence is TGTGCCAGCAGCTTATGGGAGCAGGCCGGGGAGCTGTTTTTT. It is translated as CASSLWEQAGELFF. The chain joins TRBV11-2 to TRBJ2-2, with D perhaps matching TRBD2 (5 bases). The CDR3 is 14 amino acids. Per the germline V gene, CDR1 is SGHAT and CDR2 is FQNNGV. V lost 2 bases and J lost 6, with 10 bases in between.

This clone was picked up one time. The chain carries TRBV18 and TRBJ1-4; TRBD1 matches at 8 bases. This CDR3 region has 16 residues. CDR1 is KGHSH, CDR2 LQKENI, per germline. V shed 3 bases and J 2 bases; nucleotides not matched to a gene: 5. Written as DNA, the CDR3 is TGTGCCAGCTCACCCAATGCAGGGGGCACTAATGAAAAACTGTTTTTT. Translated, it gives CASSPNAGGTNEKLFF.

This rearrangement joins TRBV27 to TRBJ1-5; D gene unclear. The length of the CDR3 is 12 residues. Trimming left V 5 bases short and J 4 bases short, with 6 bases between. Germline CDR1 reads MNHEY; CDR2 reads SMNVEV (reference sequence). The CDR3: CASSPLNQPQHF. The CDR3 nucleotides are TGTGCCAGCAGTCCCTTAAATCAGCCCCAGCATTTT.

The CDR3 nucleotides read TGTGCCAGCAGCTCGACCTTGACAGGGTCTGACTATGGCTACACCTTC. It encodes CASSSTLTGSDYGYTF. The rearrangement joins TRBV7-6 to TRBJ1-2; 7 bases fit TRBD1. The CDR3 runs 16 residues. CDR1 is SGHVS and CDR2 is FNYEAQ in the germline V gene. V shed 4 bases, J shed 3 bases, and the junction held 11 bases outside the gene matches.

This CDR3 reads CASSLIGGGYTF. For the CDR3, the DNA is TGTGCCAGCAGCTTAATCGGGGGGGGCTACACCTTC. The rearrangement links TRBV7-9 to TRBJ1-2; tentative D call: TRBD1 (5 bases). The CDR3 has 12 residues. V lost 2 bases, J lost 8 bases, and 9 bases lay in between. From germline, CDR1 is SEHNR and CDR2 FQNEAQ (reference sequence).

The chain's CDR3 is CASSSGQGGSYEQYF. The DNA of the CDR3 is TGCGCCAGCAGTTCCGGACAGGGGGGGTCCTACGAGCAGTACTTC. The V and J genes are TRBV10-1 and TRBJ2-7; 10 bases match TRBD1. From germline, CDR1 is WNHNN and CDR2 SYGVQD (reference sequence). The ends lost 5 bases at V and 1 base at J; junction bases unmatched: 5. This CDR3 contains 15 residues.

This clone was recorded only once. For the CDR3, the DNA is TGTGCCAGCAGCGCGGAACTAGCGGGACTAGGCGAGCAGTACTTC. As protein: CASSAELAGLGEQYF. The V gene is TRBV9, the J gene TRBJ2-5; 10 positions match TRBD2. The J call is uncertain, as TRBJ2-7 better fits the DNA end. The CDR3 loop spans 15 amino acids. Germline CDR1 SGDLS, CDR2 YYNGEE.

This clone was counted once. The chain carries TRBV4-3 and TRBJ2-3; 7 nucleotides agree with TRBD1. This CDR3 has 15 amino acids. In germline, CDR1 is LGHNA, CDR2 YSLEER. After removal of 4 bases from V and 0 bases from J, the junction contained 4 bases not matched to a gene. The CDR3 DNA sequence: TGCGCCAGCAGCCCCACAGGGGCTAGCACAGATACGCAGTATTTT. It translates to CASSPTGASTDTQYF.

The chain couples TRBV7-2 to TRBJ1-2; tentative D call: TRBD1 (6 bases). Germline assignment: CDR1 SGHTA and CDR2 FQGNSA. Trimming stripped 1 base from V and 0 bases from J, with 15 bases between. This CDR3 contains 17 residues. The CDR3 here is CASSLEMGTTPNYGYTF. The DNA of the CDR3 is TGTGCCAGCAGCTTAGAAATGGGGACAACCCCTAACTATGGCTACACCTTC.

This sequence joins TRBV6-1 and TRBJ2-3, with 8 bases matching TRBD1. The CDR3 spans 13 residues. CDR1 is MNHNS and CDR2 is SASEGT in the germline V gene. The junction had 4 bases not matched to a gene; V was cut back by 7 bases and J by 4 bases. The CDR3 region is CASNARGPDTQYF. DNA for the CDR3: TGTGCCAGCAACGCCAGGGGGCCAGATACGCAGTATTTT.

The J gene is TRBJ2-7, the V gene TRBV25-1, with D possibly being TRBD2 (6 bases). CDR1 and CDR2 (germline): MGHDK, SYGVNS. Trimming shortened V by 2 bases and J by 6 bases, and 14 bases separated the two germline ends. This CDR3 spans 14 amino acids. The CDR3 here is CASSENRRGGEQYF. CDR3 DNA sequence: TGTGCCAGCAGTGAAAATCGCCGGGGAGGCGAGCAGTACTTC.